This TCR beta chain comes out of a study (dated by TCRdb to 2015 to 2017). Broadly, across the study: The study set out to test whether tumor-infiltrating Tregs in breast cancer get recruited from blood Tregs or are instead converted in situ from other CD4+ T cell subsets.

This clonotype was seen at least ten times. No antigen is known for it. The input lacks base qualities; no much larger clone sits a single base away. From its cysteine to its phenylalanine, the CDR3 spans 13 amino acids. The entry retains the CDR3 DNA only, 39 bases that are in frame from base 1. Cut back by 3 bases and 4 bases, the V and J ends lie 9 bases apart. From a lookup of the germline V gene (reference sequence), CDR1 and CDR2 are MNHNY and SVGAGI. Amplification of full-length TCR variable regions was done by 5' RACE PCR using constant-region reverse primers, and this step was followed by semi-nested PCR with Nested Universal Primer A. The ReliaPrep RNA Cell Miniprep System was used to extract total RNA, which was then reverse transcribed into 5'RACE-ready cDNA with the SMARTer RACE 5'/3' Kit. Multiplex adaptors were used to barcode full-length TCR alpha and beta libraries, and the barcoded libraries were sequenced on an Illumina MiSeq. In the source study's methods: Sequencing data were pooled across the five patients for each of nine subset-tissue groups and compared by unsupervised clustering of TCR gene usage. The Morisita-Horn index was used to calculate repertoire similarity, with shared sequences weighted by how much each contributed to each repertoire. TCRdb applied fastp at Q25 and MiXCR to the public reads, then kept only in-frame beta chains. Every distinct CDR3 protein forms one entry, paired with its most common genes and DNA. The V and J calls follow TCRdb's processing rather than the paper's. This sample is represented by around 50,000 distinct CDR3 sequences; about 25% of them were singletons. Jointly, the top ten make up roughly 2.2% of the sample.

General findings and caveats noted by the study authors: Tumor-infiltrating Treg TCR alpha and beta sequences overlapped most with tumor naive CD4+ T cells, then with blood naive CD4+ T cells. In terms of TCR gene usage, tumor memory CD4+ T cells clustered together with blood and lymph node memory CD4+ cells, as well as with lymph node naive CD4+ cells. Validation in the larger cohort was restricted to a single TCR beta V-J rearrangement rather than whole repertoires.

Cells that were CD4+CD25+CD127-/low were the ones isolated as Tregs. Tregs, naive and memory CD4+ T cells from tumor, blood and ipsilateral draining lymph nodes of a handful of breast cancer patients underwent full-length TCR alpha and beta sequencing. Tumor tissue and lymph nodes from ipsilateral axillary dissection were perfused with PBS, minced and digested with collagenase I and hyaluronidase. FACS confirmed that the sorted cell populations were more than 90% pure. The receptor's source is a female donor with breast cancer. The sequenced material came from tumor-infiltrating Tregs sorted from the breast tumor. This chain joins TRBV6-6 to TRBJ1-1; the D gene assignment is ambiguous. The CDR3 region has the sequence CASSYEKGTEAFF. Read as DNA, the sequence is TGTGCCAGCAGTTATGAAAAGGGCACTGAAGCTTTCTTT.